These 31 T cell receptor beta chains originate from one sample sequenced in a study of shared clonotypes between healthy human individuals. Sequencing used immunoSEQ multiplex PCR; TCRdb keeps in-frame clones, though not all of them. In the table there are about 1.5 million clones, 98% of which are singletons. Sequencing was carried out using naive CD4+ T cells sorted from blood. The sample's subset: CD45RA+ positively selected. The receptor set was obtained from a man aged 25 to 45 in good health.

This clone was observed a single time. The chain combines TRBV29-1 with TRBJ2-1, with D perhaps TRBD1 or TRBD2 (7 bases each). V was cut by 3 bases and J by 7 bases, with 25 bases left in between. The CDR3 covers 17 residues. CDR1 and CDR2 (germline): SQVTM, ANQGSEA. Here the CDR3 DNA reads TGCAGCGTTGACGGGGGGATACAGGGGAGGGGAATAAATGAGCAGTTCTTC. Translated: CSVDGGIQGRGINEQFF.

In its sample, this clone was seen once. The chain joins TRBV5-1 to TRBJ2-5; 11 positions match TRBD1. J lost 5 bases, V lost 0 bases, and 6 bases had no gene match. The CDR3 extends over 16 amino acids. Germline CDR1 is SGHRS and CDR2 is YFSETQ. The CDR3 bases are TGCGCCAGCAGCTTGGCCGGGACAGGGGGTGGGGAGACCCAGTACTTC. This codes for CASSLAGTGGGETQYF.

A remark on this clone: Other DNA sequences in the sample encode the same CDR3. The chain couples TRBV7-9 to TRBJ2-1; D is uncertain. Germline loops: CDR1 SEHNR, CDR2 FQNEAQ (reference sequence). This CDR3 has 15 residues. V gave up 3 bases and J gave up 0 bases, with 9 bases separating them. CDR3 DNA sequence: TGTGCCAGCAGCTTGCGGCTGGGCTCCTACAATGAGCAGTTCTTC. Residues: CASSLRLGSYNEQFF.

This chain uses TRBV29-1 with TRBJ1-2; 11 nucleotides agree with TRBD1. The CDR3 spans 13 residues. The germline gives CDR1 SQVTM, CDR2 ANQGSEA. Unmatched junction bases numbered 3, after V lost 6 bases and J lost 3 bases. Here the CDR3 DNA reads TGCAGCGTCGTGGACAGGGGGCACTATGGCTACACCTTC. Translated: CSVVDRGHYGYTF.

The chain couples TRBV2 to TRBJ1-5; no reliable D call. Germline loops: CDR1 SNHLY, CDR2 FYNNEI. V dropped 2 bases and J dropped 5 bases, with 7 bases sitting between them. There are 13 residues in the CDR3. The CDR3 loop is CASSEYRDQPQHF. CDR3 DNA: TGTGCCAGCAGTGAATACAGAGATCAGCCCCAGCATTTT.

V gene TRBV2 combines with J gene TRBJ1-4, with D unresolved. With 2 bases removed from V and 4 bases from J, the gap between germline ends came to 8 bases. The V gene's germline CDR1 is SNHLY and CDR2 FYNNEI. The CDR3 runs to 14 residues. The CDR3 bases are TGTGCCAGCAGTGAAAGGGCAGTTAATGAAAAACTGTTTTTT. This translates into CASSERAVNEKLFF. The full variable domain, rest sourced from reference TRBV2 and TRBJ1-4, is EPEVTQTPSHQVTQMGQEVILRCVPISNHLYFYWYRQILGQKVEFLVSFYNNEISEKSEIFDDQFSVERPDGSNFTLKIRSTKLEDSAMYFCASSERAVNEKLFFGSGTQLSVL.

V and J are TRBV28 and TRBJ2-1, with TRBD2 matching over 7 bases. CDR3 length: 14 amino acids. Germline CDR1 is MDHEN and CDR2 is SYDVKM. With 5 bases clipped from V and 8 bases from J, the junction kept 9 bases outside the gene matches. CDR3 loop: CASSAGTISDEQFF. The CDR3 DNA follows: TGTGCCAGCAGTGCCGGGACTATTAGCGATGAGCAGTTCTTC.

J is TRBJ1-5 and V is TRBV5-8, with a possible D match to TRBD1 (5 bases). V lost 7 bases to trimming and J lost 0 bases, with 14 bases between them. The CDR3 runs 15 residues. Germline CDR1 reads SGHTS; CDR2 reads YDEGEE. The CDR3: CASRGRINSNQPQHF. The CDR3 nucleotides are TGTGCCAGCCGGGGACGGATCAATAGCAATCAGCCCCAGCATTTT.

This rearrangement joins TRBV2 to TRBJ2-3; 8 nucleotides align to TRBD2. V lost 2 bases, J lost 7 bases, and 8 bases stayed unmatched. In germline, CDR1 is SNHLY, CDR2 FYNNEI. There are 15 residues in the CDR3. The CDR3: CASSEFKRERNTQYF. In nucleotides, the CDR3 is TGTGCCAGCAGTGAATTTAAGCGGGAGAGGAATACGCAGTATTTT.

This sequence joins TRBV27 and TRBJ2-1, with 14 bases identical to TRBD2. The CDR3 has 23 amino acids. V was clipped by 5 bases and J by 0 bases; unmatched bases: 21. Looked up from germline, CDR1 is MNHEY and CDR2 is SMNVEV (reference sequence). This chain's CDR3 is CASSTTPLWTSGRTPSSYNEQFF. CDR3 sequence (DNA): TGTGCCAGCAGTACTACCCCCCTCTGGACTAGCGGGAGGACTCCAAGCTCCTACAATGAGCAGTTCTTC.

This chain links TRBV9 with TRBJ2-7; TRBD2 matches 9 bases. This CDR3 spans 15 amino acids. V was pared by 0 bases and J by 7 bases, with 8 bases of the junction left unmatched. Germline lookup yields CDR1 SGDLS and CDR2 YYNGEE. The CDR3 protein is CASSVGAGGPREQYF. CDR3 sequence (DNA): TGTGCCAGCAGCGTAGGGGCGGGAGGGCCGCGGGAGCAGTACTTC.

The chain carries TRBV5-1 and TRBJ2-1, with D perhaps TRBD2 (6 bases). V shed 3 bases and J shed 8 bases, with 18 bases lying between them. CDR3 length: 15 residues. In germline, CDR1 is SGHRS, CDR2 YFSETQ. The CDR3 is CASSYGGVGIYEQFF. The CDR3, as DNA: TGCGCCAGCAGCTACGGGGGAGTGGGGATTTATGAGCAGTTCTTC.

The rearrangement links TRBV28 to TRBJ2-1; no firm D call. V was shortened by 4 bases and J by 11 bases, with 12 bases between the two germline ends. This CDR3 has 12 residues. From germline, CDR1 is MDHEN and CDR2 SYDVKM. CDR3 protein: CASSSPGTQQFF. CDR3 DNA sequence: TGTGCCAGCAGTTCCCCCGGCACCCAGCAGTTCTTC.

This chain links TRBV6-1 with TRBJ2-7; D is uncertain. Germline loops: CDR1 MNHNS, CDR2 SASEGT. The CDR3 covers 14 residues. V was trimmed by 6 bases and J by 3 bases, leaving 15 bases between them. The CDR3 bases are TGTGCCAGCAGGTCGGTCCAAGCCCTCTACGAGCAGTACTTC. Residues: CASRSVQALYEQYF.

This chain uses TRBV5-1 with TRBJ2-7; TRBD2 matches at 11 bases. Germline loops: CDR1 SGHRS, CDR2 YFSETQ. With 4 bases clipped from V and 8 bases from J, the junction kept 8 bases outside the gene matches. This CDR3 spans 14 amino acids. CDR3 loop: CASSQLAGAPQQYF. CDR3 sequence (DNA): TGCGCCAGCAGCCAACTAGCGGGGGCCCCTCAGCAGTACTTC.

In this sample, this clone turned up once. The DNA for the CDR3 is TGCGCCAGCAGTCAATCGGCCCGCTCCCCATGCCCGAAACAGGGAACGTTCCAAGAGACCCAGTACTTC. Amino acid sequence: CASSQSARSPCPKQGTFQETQYF. The chain uses TRBV23-1 and TRBJ2-5; the D gene is possibly TRBD1 (6 bases). TRBV23-1 has ORF status, its function being uncertain. This CDR3 spans 23 amino acids. The ends were cut back, 0 bases at V and 1 base at J, with 33 bases in the middle.

This chain uses TRBV5-5 with TRBJ1-2; 7 bases align to TRBD1. Germline CDR1 SGHKS, CDR2 YYEKEE (reference sequence). The CDR3 extends over 16 amino acids. J lost 4 bases, V lost 4 bases, and 13 bases had no gene match. CDR3 in amino acids: CASSKGAGDSSYGYTF. CDR3 nucleotide sequence: TGTGCCAGCAGCAAGGGGGCAGGGGACTCGTCCTATGGCTACACCTTC.

The V gene is TRBV19, the J gene TRBJ2-3; D not resolved. V gave up 3 bases and J gave up 3 bases, with 10 bases separating them. Germline V gene lookup returns CDR1 LNHDA and CDR2 SQIVND (reference sequence). CDR3 size: 14 residues. This CDR3 reads CASSILGFTDTQYF. Here the CDR3 DNA reads TGTGCCAGTAGTATTCTGGGGTTTACAGATACGCAGTATTTT. The whole variable domain, remainder taken from reference TRBV19 and TRBJ2-3, is DGGITQSPKYLFRKEGQNVTLSCEQNLNHDAMYWYRQDPGQGLRLIYYSQIVNDFQKGDIAEGYSVSREKKESFPLTVTSAQKNPTAFYLCASSILGFTDTQYFGPGTRLTVL.

In regard to this clone: Additional DNA sequences in this sample encode the identical CDR3. The chain uses TRBV7-3 and TRBJ2-5; no clear D gene. Trimming stripped 2 bases from V and 4 bases from J, with 5 bases between. The CDR3 totals 12 residues. The germline V gene has CDR1 SGHTA and CDR2 FQGTGA. The CDR3 bases are TGTGCCAGCAGCTTACCGGGAGAGACCCAGTACTTC. Translated, it gives CASSLPGETQYF. The entire variable domain, with the rest obtained from reference TRBV7-3 and TRBJ2-5, is as follows: GAGVSQTPSNKVTEKGKYVELRCDPISGHTALYWYRQSLGQGPEFLIYFQGTGAADDSGLPNDRFFAVRPEGSVSTLKIQRTERGDSAVYLCASSLPGETQYFGPGTRLLVL.

This sequence joins TRBV7-2 and TRBJ2-1; 8 bases agree with TRBD2. Trimming at V came to 1 base and at J to 6 bases, leaving 14 bases not matched to a gene. CDR1 and CDR2 from the germline V gene are SGHTA and FQGNSA. The CDR3 is 18 amino acids. Written as DNA, the CDR3 is TGTGCCAGCAGCTTAGTCGGGGGGGTTTCAGAGTTTCTCAATGAGCAGTTCTTC. Its translation is CASSLVGGVSEFLNEQFF.

The genes are TRBV6-1 and TRBJ1-5, with unresolved D. V was shortened by 4 bases and J by 1 base, with 11 bases between the two germline ends. CDR3 size: 15 residues. Germline V gene lookup returns CDR1 MNHNS and CDR2 SASEGT. The CDR3 bases are TGTGCCAGCAGTGGAGAGGCTGGCAGCAATCAGCCCCAGCATTTT. Its protein product is CASSGEAGSNQPQHF.

Written as DNA, the CDR3 is TGTGCCAGCAGGGGTATGGTCTATGGCTACACCTTC. This codes for CASRGMVYGYTF. The chain carries TRBV6-5 and TRBJ1-2; no clear D. Germline lookup yields CDR1 MNHEY and CDR2 SVGAGI. V was shortened by 6 bases and J by 4 bases, with 9 bases between the two germline ends. The CDR3 loop spans 12 amino acids.

This clone was detected once. The chain links TRBV2 to TRBJ2-7; the D is unclear. CDR1 and CDR2 (germline): SNHLY, FYNNEI. The CDR3 has 12 amino acids. Trimming left V 7 bases short and J 2 bases short, with 9 bases between. The DNA of the CDR3 is TGTGCCAGCATTGCATCCACCTACGAGCAGTACTTC. Protein product: CASIASTYEQYF.

This chain joins TRBV5-1 and TRBJ2-2; maybe TRBD1 (6 bases). The CDR3 consists of 16 residues. V was clipped by 2 bases and J by 2 bases, with 13 bases between them. Germline CDR1 is SGHRS and CDR2 is YFSETQ. The CDR3 DNA reads TGCGCCAGCAGCTTTCTGGGGGCAGGAAACACCGGGGAGCTGTTTTTT. Amino acids: CASSFLGAGNTGELFF.

This rearrangement joins TRBV5-4 to TRBJ2-7; a weak D match, TRBD1 (6 bases). Looked up from germline, CDR1 is SGHNT and CDR2 is YYREEE (reference sequence). The V end was cut by 4 bases, the J end by 4 bases, with 18 bases between. The CDR3 sequence is 15 residues long. The CDR3 reads CASSHGQNKFYEQYF. DNA for the CDR3: TGTGCCAGCAGCCACGGACAGAACAAATTTTACGAGCAGTACTTC.

The V and J genes are TRBV5-1 and TRBJ2-2; 12 bases are shared with TRBD2. Germline V gene data show CDR1 as SGHRS and CDR2 as YFSETQ. The CDR3 contains 16 residues. V shed 2 bases and J 4 bases; nucleotides not matched to a gene: 3. The CDR3 region has the DNA TGCGCCAGCAGCTTTTCGACTAGCGGGAGCACCGGGGAGCTGTTTTTT. The encoded protein is CASSFSTSGSTGELFF.

The chain employs TRBV5-1 and TRBJ2-5; D is undetermined. Per the germline V gene, CDR1 is SGHRS and CDR2 is YFSETQ. The V gene lost 2 bases and the J gene lost 1 base, with 9 bases spanning the gap. The CDR3 runs 14 residues. DNA of the CDR3: TGCGCCAGCAGCTTTACCCCGGTCCAAGAGACCCAGTACTTC. Translation: CASSFTPVQETQYF.

The chain joins TRBV6-5 to TRBJ2-1, with TRBD1 matching 7 bases. CDR1 and CDR2 from the germline V gene are MNHEY and SVGAGI. CDR3 length: 14 residues. V shed 4 bases, J shed 9 bases, and the junction held 9 bases outside the gene matches. The CDR3 is CASSSSGTAGEQFF. CDR3 coding DNA: TGTGCCAGCAGTTCCTCCGGGACAGCTGGTGAGCAGTTCTTC.

The chain combines TRBV12-2 with TRBJ2-3; the table assigns TRBD2, which was not confirmed against the DNA. TRBV12-2 is assigned pseudogene status. The CDR3 sequence is 17 residues long. CDR3 sequence (DNA): TGTGCAAGTCGCGCAGGGGGACTAGCGGGTTACACAGATACGCAGTATTTT. It specifies CASRAGGLAGYTDTQYF.

J is TRBJ1-4 and V is TRBV29-1; TRBD1 matches at 9 bases. The trim removed 6 bases at V and 5 bases at J, leaving 10 bases unmatched. Germline V gene sequence: CDR1 SQVTM, CDR2 ANQGSEA. This CDR3 is built from 15 residues. In DNA form, the CDR3 reads TGCAGCGTGCTAAACCCCGGGACAGGGAATGAAAAACTGTTTTTT. Amino acid sequence: CSVLNPGTGNEKLFF.

The V call is TRBV10-3, the J call TRBJ2-7; 11 nucleotides align to TRBD1. Germline CDR1 reads ENHRY; CDR2 reads SYGVKD. V lost 3 bases and J lost 5; bases outside the gene matches: 6. The CDR3 is made up of 15 amino acids. The CDR3 loop is CAISDLRTGGNEQYF. Here the CDR3 DNA reads TGTGCCATCAGTGACTTAAGGACAGGGGGCAACGAGCAGTACTTC.